This T cell receptor (beta chain) derives from a study of STAT3 mutations in large granular lymphocyte leukemia. Study-wide points: All newly emerging clones after therapy were STAT3 wild type. Every T-cell large granular lymphocyte leukemia patient had at least one immunodominant TCR beta clonotype. In some patients, a small highly pathogenic clone possibly went undetected.

From germline, CDR1 is LNHDA and CDR2 SQIVND (reference sequence). The CDR3 length is 14 residues. Trimming pared 7 bases from V and 7 bases from J, leaving 16 bases between. Points on this clone: Its cognate antigen is unknown.

Each sample's TCRbeta library yielded on average around 41,000 productive templates. The data were produced by immunoSEQ multiplex PCR, yet TCRdb's version contains in-frame clones alone and is incomplete. This sample has 13,000 or so clones, with just over 85% found just once. Sequencing was done on a sample of PBMCs. This chain links TRBV19 with TRBJ1-4, with unresolved D. This TCR was sampled from a human donor with T large granular lymphocyte leukemia. Some clones in this sample may be carry-over from other donors' samples. This CDR3 is CASTPTGIPEKLFF. The CDR3 coding sequence is TGTGCCAGTACCCCTACCGGGATCCCTGAAAAACTGTTTTTT.